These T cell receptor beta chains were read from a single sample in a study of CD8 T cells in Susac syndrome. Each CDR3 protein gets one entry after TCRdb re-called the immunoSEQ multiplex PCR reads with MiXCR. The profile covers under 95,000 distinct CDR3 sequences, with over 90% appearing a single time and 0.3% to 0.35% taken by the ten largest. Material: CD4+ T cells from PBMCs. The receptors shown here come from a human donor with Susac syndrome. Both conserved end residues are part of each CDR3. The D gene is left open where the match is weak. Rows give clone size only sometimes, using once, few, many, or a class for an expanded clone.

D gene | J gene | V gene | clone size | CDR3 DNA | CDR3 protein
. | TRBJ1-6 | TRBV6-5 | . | TGTGCCAGCAGCTCTTCCCCGACGGTTACACCCCTCCACTTT | CASSSSPTVTPLHF
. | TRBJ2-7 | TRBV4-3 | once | TGCGCCAGCAGCCAAGAAGGCTCCAACACCTACGAGCAGTACTTC | CASSQEGSNTYEQYF
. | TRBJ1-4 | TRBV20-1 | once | TGCAGTGCTAGATTTACAGGGTCGAGCGAAAAACTGTTTTTT | CSARFTGSSEKLFF
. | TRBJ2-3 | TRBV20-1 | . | TGCAGTGCTAGTTTGGGGGCGCTTACCGGACCGGATACGCAGTATTTT | CSASLGALTGPDTQYF
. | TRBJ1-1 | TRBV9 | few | TGTGCCAGCAGCGTAGAGGGCAGGAGGAACACTGAAGCTTTCTTT | CASSVEGRRNTEAFF
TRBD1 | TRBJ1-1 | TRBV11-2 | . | TGTGCCAGCAGCTTAAACACAGGGGGCGTCGGCACTGAAGCTTTCTTT | CASSLNTGGVGTEAFF
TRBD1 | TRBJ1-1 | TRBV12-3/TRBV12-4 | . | TGTGCCAGCAGTTGGACAGGGGAGGGCACTGAAGCTTTCTTT | CASSWTGEGTEAFF
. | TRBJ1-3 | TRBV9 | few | TGTGCCAGCAGTTTGGGAGGACCCTCTGGAAACACCATATATTTT | CASSLGGPSGNTIYF
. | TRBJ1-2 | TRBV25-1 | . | TGTGCCAGCAGTGAGGGGCATTATGGCTACACCTTC | CASSEGHYGYTF
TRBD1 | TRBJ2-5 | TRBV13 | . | TGTGCCAGCAGCGCGACAGGGGAAGAGACCCAGTACTTC | CASSATGEETQYF
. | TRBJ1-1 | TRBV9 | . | TGTGCCAGCAGCCCGGTTTTGACGAACACTGAAGCTTTCTTT | CASSPVLTNTEAFF
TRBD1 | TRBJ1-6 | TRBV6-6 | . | TGTGCCAGCAGTTACACGGGGACAGAAGGATCACCCCTCCACTTT | CASSYTGTEGSPLHF
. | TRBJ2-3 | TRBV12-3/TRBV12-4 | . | TGTGCCAGCAAACTAGGGGGGGCTAGCACAGATACGCAGTATTTT | CASKLGGASTDTQYF
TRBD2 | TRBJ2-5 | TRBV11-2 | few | TGTGCCAGCAGCACCCGTCGGACTAGCGCGGCTGAGACCCAGTACTTC | CASSTRRTSAAETQYF
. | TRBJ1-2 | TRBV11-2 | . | TGTGCCAGCAGAACGACAGCCACTATTAACTATGGCTACACCTTC | CASRTTATINYGYTF
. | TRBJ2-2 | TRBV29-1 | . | TGCAGCGTAGAAACGGAGGGGGCTGGCACCGGGGAGCTGTTTTTT | CSVETEGAGTGELFF
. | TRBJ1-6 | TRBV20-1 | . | TGCAGTGCTAGAGACGGGTCAGGTCCGGTGACCCTCCACTTT | CSARDGSGPVTLHF
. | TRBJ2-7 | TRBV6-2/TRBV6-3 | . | TGTGCCAGCAGTCAAGCCTCCTACGAGCAGTACTTC | CASSQASYEQYF
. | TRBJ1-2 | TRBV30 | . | TGTGCCTGGAGTGTAAGAGGGTTCGGCTACACCTTC | CAWSVRGFGYTF
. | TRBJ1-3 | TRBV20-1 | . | TGCAGTGCTAGAGATACTAGGGGCGATGAAAACACCATATATTTT | CSARDTRGDENTIYF
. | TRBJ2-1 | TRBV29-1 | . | TGCAGCGTTGAAGGCAGGGAATCCTACAATGAGCAGTTCTTC | CSVEGRESYNEQFF
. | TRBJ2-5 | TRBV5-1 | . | TGCGCCAGCAGCTTGTACGGTCAAGAGACCCAGTACTTC | CASSLYGQETQYF
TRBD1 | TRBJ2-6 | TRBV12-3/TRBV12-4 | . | TGTGCCAGCCGCCGACAGGGCGTGGGGGGGGCCAACGTCCTGACTTTC | CASRRQGVGGANVLTF
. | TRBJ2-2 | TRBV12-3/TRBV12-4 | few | TGTGCCAGCAGTTTCCCCAACACCGGGGAGCTGTTTTTT | CASSFPNTGELFF
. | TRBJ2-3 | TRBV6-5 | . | TGTGCCAGCAGTTACTCCGGGCAGGGGAGGACAGATACGCAGTATTTT | CASSYSGQGRTDTQYF
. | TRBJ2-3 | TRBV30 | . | TGTGCCTGGAAGGGGCTAGCATACGTCCGGGATACGCAGTATTTT | CAWKGLAYVRDTQYF
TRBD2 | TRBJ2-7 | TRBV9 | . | TGTGCCAGCAGCGGGAGCGGGACTAGTTCCGAGCAGTACTTC | CASSGSGTSSEQYF
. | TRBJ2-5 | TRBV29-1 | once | TGCAGCGTTGAAGAAAACCAAGAGACCCAGTACTTC | CSVEENQETQYF
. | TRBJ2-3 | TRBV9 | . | TGTGCCAGCAGCACAGGCTTACAGGCCGACACAGATACGCAGTATTTT | CASSTGLQADTDTQYF
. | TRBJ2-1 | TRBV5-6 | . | TGTGCCAGCAGCACGGTGGCGGGGCGGGAGCAGTTCTTC | CASSTVAGREQFF
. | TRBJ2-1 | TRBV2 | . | TGTGCCAGCAGTGAGTGGTCCCTGTACAATGAGCAGTTCTTC | CASSEWSLYNEQFF
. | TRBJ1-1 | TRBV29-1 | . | TGCAGCGTCCGACAGGCGGCGGATACTGAAGCTTTCTTT | CSVRQAADTEAFF
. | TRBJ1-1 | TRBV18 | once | TGTGCCAGCTCACCATTAGCCGGCAGCAACACTGAAGCTTTCTTT | CASSPLAGSNTEAFF
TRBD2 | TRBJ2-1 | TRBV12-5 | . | TGTGCTAGTGGTTTGTCTCGACTAGCCGATGAGCAGTTCTTC | CASGLSRLADEQFF
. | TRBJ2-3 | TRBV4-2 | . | TGTGCCAGCAGCCAAGATCCGGGTAACACAGATACGCAGTATTTT | CASSQDPGNTDTQYF
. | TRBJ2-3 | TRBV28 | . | TGTGCCAGCACCGATCGTGGGGGCGCTTACACAGATACGCAGTATTTT | CASTDRGGAYTDTQYF
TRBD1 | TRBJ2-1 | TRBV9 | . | TGTGCCAGCAGCTTCCCGACAGGGAGCTCCTACAATGAGCAGTTCTTC | CASSFPTGSSYNEQFF
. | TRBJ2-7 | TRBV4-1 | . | TGCGCCAGCAGCCGAGCGGATGCCTCCTACGAGCAGTACTTC | CASSRADASYEQYF
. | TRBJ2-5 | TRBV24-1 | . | TGTGCCACCAGTGATGACGGGGTTGCCGAGACCCAGTACTTC | CATSDDGVAETQYF
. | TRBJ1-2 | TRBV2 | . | TGTGCCAGCAGTGAAAGCAGCCTAGCTAACTATGGCTACACCTTC | CASSESSLANYGYTF
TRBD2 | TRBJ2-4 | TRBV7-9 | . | TGTGCCAGCAGCCCAAAGATAGCGGGGGGTCGACTAGCCAAAAACATTCAGTACTTC | CASSPKIAGGRLAKNIQYF
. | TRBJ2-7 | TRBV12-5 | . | TGTGCTAGTGGTTTGGACCTCGGGGGGCCCGCCTTCTACGAGCAGTACTTC | CASGLDLGGPAFYEQYF
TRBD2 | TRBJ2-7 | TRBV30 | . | TGTGCCTGGACTCCCAGCGGGGGTATTGAGCAGTACTTC | CAWTPSGGIEQYF
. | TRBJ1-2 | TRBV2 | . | TGTGCCAGCAGTGGGAACTTTAACTATGGCTACACCTTC | CASSGNFNYGYTF
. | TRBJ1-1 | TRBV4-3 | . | TGCGCCAGCAGCCAAGACCGATCAAAGGCTGAAGCTTTCTTT | CASSQDRSKAEAFF
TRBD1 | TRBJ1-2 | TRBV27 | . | TGTGCCACCGGTGTGGGACAGGGCTTGACCTATGGCTACACCTTC | CATGVGQGLTYGYTF
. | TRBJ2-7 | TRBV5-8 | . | TGTGCCAGCAGCTTGGTCTCAGGTGTTCGATACGAGCAGTACTTC | CASSLVSGVRYEQYF
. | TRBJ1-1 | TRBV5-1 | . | TGCGCCAGCAGCTCACAGGTGAACACTGAAGCTTTCTTT | CASSSQVNTEAFF
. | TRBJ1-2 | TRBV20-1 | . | TGCAGTGCTAGAGATATCGTCCTTGGAGGGGACTATGGCTACACCTTC | CSARDIVLGGDYGYTF
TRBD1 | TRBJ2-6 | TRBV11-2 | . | TGTGCCAGCAGCTCCCATCGTAGGGGACAGGGGGCAGGTGGGGCCAACGTCCTGACTTTC | CASSSHRRGQGAGGANVLTF
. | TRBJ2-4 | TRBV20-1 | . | TGCAGTGCGACAGGCGAAAACATTCAGTACTTC | CSATGENIQYF
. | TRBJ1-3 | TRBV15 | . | TGTGCCACCAGCCTGTTGCAGGAGGCCGGAAACACCATATATTTT | CATSLLQEAGNTIYF
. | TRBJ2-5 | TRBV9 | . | TGTGCCAGCAGCGTCGAAGAGCAAGAGACCCAGTACTTC | CASSVEEQETQYF
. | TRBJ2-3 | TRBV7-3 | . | TGTGCCAGCAGCTTAGGCCTAGCTGGCACAGATACGCAGTATTTT | CASSLGLAGTDTQYF